This is a list of T cell receptor beta chains from one sample in a study of spatial heterogeneity in lung cancer. TCRdb redid the calling of the 5' RACE reads with MiXCR, one entry per CDR3 protein. The profile covers about 24,000 distinct CDR3 sequences, with 8.8% appearing a single time and less than 9.5% taken by the ten largest. Sequenced here: lung tumor tissue, sampled at surgery. The receptors here all came from a male donor with early-stage non-small cell lung cancer. Each CDR3 is given with its conserved first and last residue. D genes are given only for firm matches. Clone size, where shown, is once, few, many, or a class for clones that have expanded.

D,J,size,V,DNA,CDR3
-,TRBJ2-4,medium-sized,TRBV7-9,TGTGCCAGCAGCTTAGAGAATCCAGGAATAGCCAAAAACATTCAGTACTTC,CASSLENPGIAKNIQYF
TRBD1,TRBJ2-3,many,TRBV19,TGTGCCAGTACCGCATGGACAGGGCAGACAGATACGCAGTATTTT,CASTAWTGQTDTQYF
TRBD2,TRBJ2-4,many,TRBV19,TGTGCCAGTAGCCTGGGACTAGCGGTCTTCTACATTCAGTACTTC,CASSLGLAVFYIQYF
TRBD2,TRBJ2-7,many,TRBV4-3,TGCGCCAGCAGCCAGGGGACTAGCGGGTCAAGCTCCTACGAGCAGTACTTC,CASSQGTSGSSSYEQYF
-,TRBJ2-3,many,TRBV30,TGTGCCCTCGATCGGGCAGATACGCAGTATTTT,CALDRADTQYF
-,TRBJ2-1,many,TRBV5-5,TGTGCCAGCAGCCAACGCGTTGAGCAGTTCTTC,CASSQRVEQFF
-,TRBJ2-7,-,TRBV6-6,TGTGCCAGCAGGATTTCTGGGGACTCCTACGGGCAGTACTTC,CASRISGDSYGQYF
-,TRBJ2-3,few,TRBV23-1,TGCGCCAGCAGTCTTCTCTTCGCCCTACAGTCCACAGATACGCAGTATTTT,CASSLLFALQSTDTQYF
TRBD2,TRBJ2-5,many,TRBV7-9,TGTGCCAGCAGCTTGAGCGGGGAAGAGACCCAGTACTTC,CASSLSGEETQYF
TRBD1,TRBJ2-7,-,TRBV28,TGTGCCAGCAGTCCCTACAGGGGCCTCGCCTACGAGCAGTACTTC,CASSPYRGLAYEQYF
TRBD2,TRBJ2-3,many,TRBV20-1,TGCAGTGCGAGAAAAGCTAGCGGGAACACAGATACGCAGTATTTT,CSARKASGNTDTQYF
TRBD2,TRBJ2-5,-,TRBV20-1,TGCAGTGCTCTTCAAGCGGGGGGCCAAGAGACCCAGTACTTC,CSALQAGGQETQYF
TRBD1,TRBJ1-5,many,TRBV2,TGTGCCAGCAGACGACGACAGGGCCTCAATCAGCCCCAGCATTTT,CASRRRQGLNQPQHF
TRBD2,TRBJ2-7,medium-sized,TRBV29-1,TGCAGCGCTGCGGGGGACTCCTACGAGCAGTACTTC,CSAAGDSYEQYF
-,TRBJ2-1,few,TRBV5-5,TGTGCCAGCAGCTTGGAACCGGGTCAGGGGCAGTTCTTC,CASSLEPGQGQFF
-,TRBJ1-3,-,TRBV6-1,TGTGCCAGCAGTTCGTCCCTCGTTGGATCCGGAAACACCATATATTTT,CASSSSLVGSGNTIYF
-,TRBJ2-5,many,TRBV6-5,TGTGCCAGCAGTGCCCCAGGGGAGAAGACCCAGTACTTC,CASSAPGEKTQYF
TRBD2,TRBJ2-5,few,TRBV5-6,TGTGCCAGCAGCTTGGATGGGGAGGGAGTGTTCCAAGAGACCCAGTACTTC,CASSLDGEGVFQETQYF
-,TRBJ1-5,many,TRBV7-3,TGTGCCAGCAGCACTACAGTGGGTCAGCCCCAGCATTTT,CASSTTVGQPQHF
-,TRBJ2-2,few,TRBV7-9,TGTGCCAGCAGCCCCCCGGGCTGGGAGACGAACACCGGGGAGCTGTTTTTT,CASSPPGWETNTGELFF
-,TRBJ1-6,-,TRBV27,TGTGCCAGCAGTTTCAAGGGAGGATCACCCCTCCACTTT,CASSFKGGSPLHF
TRBD2,TRBJ2-1,few,TRBV14,TGTGCCAGCAGTCTTACCCCGGCTAGCGGGAGGAATGAGCAGTTCTTC,CASSLTPASGRNEQFF
TRBD1,TRBJ2-1,-,TRBV27,TGTGCCAGCAGTCTCTACCGGGACAGGGTCTACAATGAGCAGTTCTTC,CASSLYRDRVYNEQFF
-,TRBJ1-2,-,TRBV6-6,TGTGCCGTGGGAATTGTAGGCTACACCTTC,CAVGIVGYTF
TRBD1,TRBJ2-5,medium-sized,TRBV28,TGTGCCAGCAGCCCGGGACAGTCAAGGACCCAGTACTTC,CASSPGQSRTQYF
-,TRBJ2-3,many,TRBV6-5,TGTGCCAGCAGTTACGGGGGGAGGAGCACAGATACGCAGTATTTT,CASSYGGRSTDTQYF
TRBD1,TRBJ2-4,-,TRBV5-4,TGTGCCAGCAGCTTGCGGTCACAGGGGGAAAACATTCAGTACTTC,CASSLRSQGENIQYF
TRBD1,TRBJ1-1,-,TRBV6-1,TGTGCCAGCAGTTTTACAGGGGGCCGGACTGAAGCTTTCTTT,CASSFTGGRTEAFF
-,TRBJ2-7,many,TRBV7-9,TGTGCCAGCAGCCCCCATGGGGAGCAGTACTTC,CASSPHGEQYF
TRBD1,TRBJ2-6,-,TRBV20-1,TGCAGTGCTAGAGATTGGACAGGGTCTGGGGCCAACGTCCTGACTTTC,CSARDWTGSGANVLTF
TRBD1,TRBJ2-6,few,TRBV10-1,TGCGCCAGCAGGGCGACAGGGGGTGACTCTGGGGCCAACGTCCTGACTTTC,CASRATGGDSGANVLTF
-,TRBJ2-4,many,TRBV20-1,TGCAGTGCTCCCGAGCTTAGACACATTCAGTACTTC,CSAPELRHIQYF
-,TRBJ2-2,-,TRBV12-3/TRBV12-4,TGTGCCAGCAGTTTACAGAACACCGGGGAGCTGTTTTTT,CASSLQNTGELFF
-,TRBJ1-5,many,TRBV20-1,TGCAGTGCTGCCCTAGGGGGCAATCAGCCCCAGCATTTT,CSAALGGNQPQHF
TRBD1,TRBJ2-7,few,TRBV10-3,TGTGCCATCAAGGACAGGGAATACTCCGAGCAGTACTTC,CAIKDREYSEQYF
TRBD1,TRBJ2-2,many,TRBV4-1,TGCGCCAGCAGCCTTGGGACAGGGGAGGCCGGGGAGCTGTTTTTT,CASSLGTGEAGELFF
TRBD2,TRBJ2-3,-,TRBV14,TGTGCCAGCAGCCAGATAGCGGGAGGCACGCAGTATTTT,CASSQIAGGTQYF
-,TRBJ2-5,medium-sized,TRBV29-1,TGCAGCGTCTCCCGGTTGGCGGGGCAAGAGACCCAGTACTTC,CSVSRLAGQETQYF
TRBD1,TRBJ1-2,many,TRBV28,TGTGCCAGCAGTTTAGGGGGGACAGGAGCAAACTATGGCTACACCTTC,CASSLGGTGANYGYTF
TRBD2,TRBJ2-7,-,TRBV19,TGTGCCAGTAGTACCCTAGCGGGCCAGCAGTACTTC,CASSTLAGQQYF
-,TRBJ1-2,many,TRBV19,TGTGCCAGTAGTATGAGTGGAGACTATGGCTACACCTTC,CASSMSGDYGYTF
-,TRBJ1-1,many,TRBV14,TGTGCCAGCAGCCAAGGGGCCCTCGGAGCTTTCTTT,CASSQGALGAFF
TRBD2,TRBJ2-7,many,TRBV7-9,TGTGCCAGCAGCTCCCTGGGACTAGCGGGAGCTCGGGAGCAGTACTTC,CASSSLGLAGAREQYF
TRBD1,TRBJ2-3,many,TRBV29-1,TGCAGCGTTGAAGATGGTAGGGGGCCGGGCACAGATACGCAGTATTTT,CSVEDGRGPGTDTQYF
TRBD2,TRBJ2-3,-,TRBV2,TGTGCCAGCAGCGATGTGACTAGCGGGAAAACAGATACGCAGTATTTT,CASSDVTSGKTDTQYF
TRBD2,TRBJ2-3,many,TRBV20-1,TGCAGTGCCCAGACTAGCGGGGGGGCATTTGATACGCAGTATTTT,CSAQTSGGAFDTQYF
TRBD2,TRBJ2-3,-,TRBV20-1,TGCAGTGCTAGGGTACTAGCGGGGGAAGATACGCAGTATTTT,CSARVLAGEDTQYF
-,TRBJ1-4,many,TRBV20-1,TGCAGTGCTAGAGATATGGGGAGGGATAATGAAAAACTGTTTTTT,CSARDMGRDNEKLFF
-,TRBJ2-7,medium-sized,TRBV2,TGTGCCAGCACCCCGGGACATAACTACGAGCAGTACTTC,CASTPGHNYEQYF
-,TRBJ2-1,many,TRBV24-1,TGTGCCACCAGTGATGGGGATGAGCAGTTCTTC,CATSDGDEQFF